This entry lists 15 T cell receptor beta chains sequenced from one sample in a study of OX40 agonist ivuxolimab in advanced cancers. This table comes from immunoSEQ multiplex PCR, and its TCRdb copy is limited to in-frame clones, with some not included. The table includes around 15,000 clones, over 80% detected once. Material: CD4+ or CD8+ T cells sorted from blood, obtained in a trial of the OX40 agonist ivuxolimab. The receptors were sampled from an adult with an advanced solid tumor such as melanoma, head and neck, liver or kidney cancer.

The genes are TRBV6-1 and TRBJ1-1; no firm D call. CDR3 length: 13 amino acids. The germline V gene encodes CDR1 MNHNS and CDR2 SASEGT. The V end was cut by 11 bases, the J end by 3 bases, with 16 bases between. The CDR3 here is CASTVLVHTEAFF. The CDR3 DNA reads TGTGCCTCCACAGTTCTTGTCCACACTGAAGCTTTCTTT.

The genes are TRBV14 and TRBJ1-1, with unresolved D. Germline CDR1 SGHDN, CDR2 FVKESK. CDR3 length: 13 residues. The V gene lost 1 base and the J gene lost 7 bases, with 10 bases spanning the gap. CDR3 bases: TGTGCCAGCAGCCAAGGGTTTTGGGATGAAGCTTTCTTT. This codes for CASSQGFWDEAFF.

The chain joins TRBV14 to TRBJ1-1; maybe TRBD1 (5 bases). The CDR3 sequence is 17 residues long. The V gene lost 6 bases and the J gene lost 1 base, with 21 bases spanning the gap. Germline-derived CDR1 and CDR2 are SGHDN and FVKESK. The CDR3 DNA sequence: TGTGCCAGCAGTCCCAAGGGCGCAGGGTTCCGGAACACTGAAGCTTTCTTT. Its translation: CASSPKGAGFRNTEAFF.

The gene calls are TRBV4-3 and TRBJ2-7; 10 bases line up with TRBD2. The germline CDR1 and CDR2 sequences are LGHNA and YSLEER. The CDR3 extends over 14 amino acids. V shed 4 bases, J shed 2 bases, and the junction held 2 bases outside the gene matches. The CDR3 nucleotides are TGCGCCAGCAGCCCGGGACTAGCGACCTACGAGCAGTACTTC. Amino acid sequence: CASSPGLATYEQYF.

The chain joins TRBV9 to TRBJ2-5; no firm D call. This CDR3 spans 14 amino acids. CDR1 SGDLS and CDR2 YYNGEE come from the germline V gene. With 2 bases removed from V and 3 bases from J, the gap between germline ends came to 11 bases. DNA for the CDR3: TGTGCCAGCAGCGTGGCGGAGACGGAAGAGACCCAGTACTTC. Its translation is CASSVAETEETQYF. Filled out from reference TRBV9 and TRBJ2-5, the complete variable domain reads DSGVTQTPKHLITATGQRVTLRCSPRSGDLSVYWYQQSLDQGLQFLIQYYNGEERAKGNILERFSAQQFPDLHSELNLSSLELGDSALYFCASSVAETEETQYFGPGTRLLVL.

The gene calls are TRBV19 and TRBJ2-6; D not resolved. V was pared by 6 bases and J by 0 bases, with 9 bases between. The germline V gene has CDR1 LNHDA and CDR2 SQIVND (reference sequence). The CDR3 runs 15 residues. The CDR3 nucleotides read TGTGCCAGTAGCCGTGGCGGCTCTGGGGCCAACGTCCTGACTTTC. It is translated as CASSRGGSGANVLTF.

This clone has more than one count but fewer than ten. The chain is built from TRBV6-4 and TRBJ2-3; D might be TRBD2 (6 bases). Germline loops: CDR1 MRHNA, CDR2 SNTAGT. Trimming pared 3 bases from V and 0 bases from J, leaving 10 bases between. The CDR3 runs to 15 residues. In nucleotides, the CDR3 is TGTGCCAGCAGTGATGGTAGCGGTAGCACAGATACGCAGTATTTT. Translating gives CASSDGSGSTDTQYF.

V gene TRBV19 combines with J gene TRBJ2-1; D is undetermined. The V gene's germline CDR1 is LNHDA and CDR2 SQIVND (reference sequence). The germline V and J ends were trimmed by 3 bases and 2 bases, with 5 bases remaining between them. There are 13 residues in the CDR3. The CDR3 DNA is TGTGCCAGTAGTATTATAGCCTACAATGAGCAGTTCTTC. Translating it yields CASSIIAYNEQFF.

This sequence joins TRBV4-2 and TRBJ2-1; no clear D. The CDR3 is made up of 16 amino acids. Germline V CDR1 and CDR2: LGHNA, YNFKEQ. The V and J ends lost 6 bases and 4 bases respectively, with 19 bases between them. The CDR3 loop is CASRKTGPGVYNEQFF. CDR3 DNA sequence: TGTGCCAGCAGGAAGACCGGGCCCGGCGTATACAATGAGCAGTTCTTC.

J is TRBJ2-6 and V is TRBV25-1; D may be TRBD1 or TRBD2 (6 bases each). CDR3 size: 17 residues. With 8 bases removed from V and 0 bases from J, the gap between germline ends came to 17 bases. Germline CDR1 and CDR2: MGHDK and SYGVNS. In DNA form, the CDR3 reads TGTGCCAGCGGGGGGCCAGGACGGACCTCTGGGGCCAACGTCCTGACTTTC. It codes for CASGGPGRTSGANVLTF.

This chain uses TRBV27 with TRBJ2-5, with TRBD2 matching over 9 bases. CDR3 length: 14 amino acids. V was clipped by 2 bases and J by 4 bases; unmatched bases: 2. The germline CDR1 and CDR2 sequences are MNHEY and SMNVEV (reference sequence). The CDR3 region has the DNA TGTGCCAGCAGTTTACTAGCGGGGATAGAGACCCAGTACTTC. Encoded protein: CASSLLAGIETQYF.

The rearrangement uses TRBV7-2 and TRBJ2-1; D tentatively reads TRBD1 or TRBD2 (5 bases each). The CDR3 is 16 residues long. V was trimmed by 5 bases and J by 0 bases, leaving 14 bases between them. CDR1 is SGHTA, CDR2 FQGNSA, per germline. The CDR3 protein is CASSVSGGGSYNEQFF. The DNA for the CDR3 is TGTGCCAGCAGCGTCAGCGGTGGGGGCTCCTACAATGAGCAGTTCTTC.

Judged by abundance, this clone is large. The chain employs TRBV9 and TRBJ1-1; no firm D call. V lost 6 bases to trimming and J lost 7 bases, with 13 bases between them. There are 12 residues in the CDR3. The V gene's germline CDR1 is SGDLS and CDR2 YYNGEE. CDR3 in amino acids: CASTSRVGEAFF. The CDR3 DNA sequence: TGTGCCAGCACCTCTAGGGTTGGTGAAGCTTTCTTT.

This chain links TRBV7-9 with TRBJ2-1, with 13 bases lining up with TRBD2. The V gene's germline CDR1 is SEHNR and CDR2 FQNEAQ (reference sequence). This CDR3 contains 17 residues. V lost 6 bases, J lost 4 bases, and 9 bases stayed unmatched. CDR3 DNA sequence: TGTGCCAGCAGATCCGGGACTAGCGGGAAGACTTACAATGAGCAGTTCTTC. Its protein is CASRSGTSGKTYNEQFF.

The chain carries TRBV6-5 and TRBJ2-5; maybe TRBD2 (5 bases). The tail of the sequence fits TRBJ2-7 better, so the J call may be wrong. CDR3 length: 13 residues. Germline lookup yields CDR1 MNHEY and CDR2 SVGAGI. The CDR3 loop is CASSFTDSYEQYF. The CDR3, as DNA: TGTGCCAGCAGTTTCACGGACTCTTACGAGCAGTACTTC.